These 5 T cell receptor beta chains came from one sample sequenced in a study of T cell clusters in autoimmune cytopenias. TRB was amplified by touch-down multiplex PCR, primer pools A and B combined. TCRdb reprocessed the multiplex PCR reads and stores each CDR3 protein as one record, lacking DNA. Here the sample table reports roughly 3,800 distinct CDR3 sequences. TRB was amplified from 250 ng of peripheral blood genomic DNA per sample. The sample was also linked to a second study, of T cell repertoires in aging, cancer and after chemotherapy.

The material sequenced was peripheral blood. The receptor source for this set is a human donor in good health.

J is TRBJ2-7 and V is TRBV6-1; TCRdb reports TRBD2, a call that lacks DNA to check it against. This CDR3 contains 14 residues. The germline gives CDR1 MNHNS, CDR2 SASEGT. CDR3 loop: CASSITSGGPEQYF.

Frequency places this clonotype as medium-sized. This chain links TRBV24-1 with TRBJ2-2. Germline values: CDR1 KGHDR, CDR2 SFDVKD. This CDR3 has 13 residues. CDR3 loop: CATSSGNTGELFF.

This chain links TRBV20-1 with TRBJ1-6; TCRdb's assignment of TRBD1 cannot be checked, as there is no DNA. The CDR3 has 14 residues. Germline V gene sequence: CDR1 DFQATT, CDR2 SNEGSKA (reference sequence). CDR3 loop: CSARATTPNSPLHF.

The CDR3 is CSARAVDYGYTF. V and J are TRBV20-1 and TRBJ1-2; TCRdb outputs TRBD1, but without DNA this stays unchecked. Germline-derived CDR1 and CDR2 are DFQATT and SNEGSKA (reference sequence). The CDR3 contains 12 residues.

This clonotype is medium-sized by frequency. The gene calls are TRBV12-3 or TRBV12-4 and TRBJ2-7. This CDR3 comprises 12 residues. CDR3 sequence reads: CASSFVPGKQYF.